This T cell receptor beta chain is from a study of PD-L1 blockade in urothelial cancer. Study overall: Male sex and bladder-origin urothelial cancer were recorded for about 85% of the roughly 30 patients. Blood analysis occurred 3 weeks (second dose) and 6 weeks after treatment start. Blood samples had a median of roughly 140,000 T cells.

CDR1 and CDR2 (germline): SQVTM, ANQGSEA. This CDR3 has 14 residues. The V gene lost 2 bases and the J gene lost 1 base, with 11 bases spanning the gap. Into every PCR, synthetic TCR analog templates were spiked. Repertoires were generated with immunoSEQ multiplex PCR, while TCRdb's copy carries only in-frame clones and drops some. The repertoire holds some 25,000 clones, with about four fifths as singletons. The J gene is TRBJ1-1, the V gene TRBV29-1; the D is unclear. The source was PBMCs, collected around atezolizumab (anti-PD-L1) treatment. This receptor was obtained from a man in his 70s with urothelial cancer. CDR3 sequence: CSVESGRGNTEAFF. In DNA, the CDR3 is TGCAGCGTTGAATCCGGCCGCGGGAACACTGAAGCTTTCTTT. Supplemented by reference TRBV29-1 and TRBJ1-1, the full variable domain reads SAVISQKPSRDICQRGTSLTIQCQVDSQVTMMFWYRQQPGQSLTLIATANQGSEATYESGFVIDKFPISRPNLTFSTLTVSNMSPEDSSIYLCSVESGRGNTEAFFGQGTRLTVV.